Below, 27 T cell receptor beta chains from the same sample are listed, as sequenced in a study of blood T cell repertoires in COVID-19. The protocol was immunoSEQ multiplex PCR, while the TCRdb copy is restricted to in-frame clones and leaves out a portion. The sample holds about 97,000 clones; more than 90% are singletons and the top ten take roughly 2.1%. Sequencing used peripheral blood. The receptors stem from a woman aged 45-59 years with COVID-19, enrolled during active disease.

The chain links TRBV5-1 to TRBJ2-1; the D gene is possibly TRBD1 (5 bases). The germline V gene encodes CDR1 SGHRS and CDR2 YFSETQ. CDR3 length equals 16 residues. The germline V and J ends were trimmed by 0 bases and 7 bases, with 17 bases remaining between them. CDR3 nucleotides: TGCGCCAGCAGCTTGGGTTTTGCAGGGATCAGAAATGAGCAGTTCTTC. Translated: CASSLGFAGIRNEQFF. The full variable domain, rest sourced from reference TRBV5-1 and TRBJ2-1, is KAGVTQTPRYLIKTRGQQVTLSCSPISGHRSVSWYQQTPGQGLQFLFEYFSETQRNKGNFPGRFSGRQFSNSRSEMNVSTLELGDSALYLCASSLGFAGIRNEQFFGPGTRLTVL.

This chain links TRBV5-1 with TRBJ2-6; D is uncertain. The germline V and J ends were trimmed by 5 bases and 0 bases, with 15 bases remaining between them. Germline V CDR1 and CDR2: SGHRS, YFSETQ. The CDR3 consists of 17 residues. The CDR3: CASRYGLRNSGANVLTF. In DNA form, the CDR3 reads TGCGCCAGCAGATACGGCCTGAGGAACTCTGGGGCCAACGTCCTGACTTTC.

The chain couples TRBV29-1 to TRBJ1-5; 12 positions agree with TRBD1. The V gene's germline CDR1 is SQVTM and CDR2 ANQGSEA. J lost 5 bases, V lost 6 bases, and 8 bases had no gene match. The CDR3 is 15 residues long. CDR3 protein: CSVSLGQGAHQPQHF. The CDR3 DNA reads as TGCAGCGTCTCCTTGGGACAGGGGGCGCATCAGCCCCAGCATTTT.

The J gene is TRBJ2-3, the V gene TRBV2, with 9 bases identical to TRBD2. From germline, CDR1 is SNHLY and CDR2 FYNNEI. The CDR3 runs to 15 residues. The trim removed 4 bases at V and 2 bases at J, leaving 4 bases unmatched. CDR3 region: CASSGAGGDTDTQYF. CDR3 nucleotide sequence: TGTGCCAGCAGTGGTGCGGGGGGGGACACAGATACGCAGTATTTT.

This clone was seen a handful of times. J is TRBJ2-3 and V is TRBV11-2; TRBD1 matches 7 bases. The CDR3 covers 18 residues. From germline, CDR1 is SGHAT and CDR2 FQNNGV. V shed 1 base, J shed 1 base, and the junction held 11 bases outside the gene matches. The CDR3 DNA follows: TGTGCCAGCAGCTTAGGCCAAGGATGGGACAGAGGCACAGATACGCAGTATTTT. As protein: CASSLGQGWDRGTDTQYF.

In nucleotides, the CDR3 is TGCGCCATCCTGACAGGGGGGACTGAAGCTTTCTTT. Residues: CAILTGGTEAFF. The chain recombines TRBV10-2 with TRBJ1-1; TRBD1 agrees at 9 bases. With 10 bases clipped from V and 5 bases from J, the junction kept 5 bases outside the gene matches. The CDR3 has 12 residues. CDR1 is WSHSY and CDR2 is SAAADI in the germline V gene.

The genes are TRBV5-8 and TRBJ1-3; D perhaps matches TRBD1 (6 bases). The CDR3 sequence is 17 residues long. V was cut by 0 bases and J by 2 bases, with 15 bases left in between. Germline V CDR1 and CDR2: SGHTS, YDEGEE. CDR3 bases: TGTGCCAGCAGCTTGGCCAAGTTCACAGGGACTGGAAACACCATATATTTT. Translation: CASSLAKFTGTGNTIYF.

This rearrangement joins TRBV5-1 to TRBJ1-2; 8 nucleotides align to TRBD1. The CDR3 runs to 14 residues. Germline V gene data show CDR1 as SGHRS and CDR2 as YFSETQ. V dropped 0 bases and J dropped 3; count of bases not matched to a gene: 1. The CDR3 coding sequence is TGCGCCAGCAGCTTGGACAGGGGGTACTATGGCTACACCTTC. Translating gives CASSLDRGYYGYTF.

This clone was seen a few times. As DNA, the CDR3 is TGTGCCAGCAGTCAAGTCCAGCGGAACGAGCAGTACTTC. Translated, it gives CASSQVQRNEQYF. The V call is TRBV6-2 or TRBV6-3, the J call TRBJ2-7, with D possibly TRBD2 on 5 matching bases. The CDR3 is made up of 13 amino acids. The V end was cut by 5 bases, the J end by 5 bases, with 13 bases between. Germline values: CDR1 MNHEY, CDR2 SVGEGT.

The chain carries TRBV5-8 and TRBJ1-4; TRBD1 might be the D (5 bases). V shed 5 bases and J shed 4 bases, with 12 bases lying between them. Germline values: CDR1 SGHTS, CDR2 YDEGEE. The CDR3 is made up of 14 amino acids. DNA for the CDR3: TGTGCCAGCAGTACAGGCGGTATTAATGAAAAACTGTTTTTT. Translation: CASSTGGINEKLFF.

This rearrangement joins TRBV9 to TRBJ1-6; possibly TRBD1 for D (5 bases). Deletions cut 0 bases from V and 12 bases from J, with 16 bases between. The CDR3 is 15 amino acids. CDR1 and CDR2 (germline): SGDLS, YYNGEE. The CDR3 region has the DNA TGTGCCAGCAGCGTAGGCCCGCCAGGGACTGGACCCCTCCACTTT. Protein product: CASSVGPPGTGPLHF.

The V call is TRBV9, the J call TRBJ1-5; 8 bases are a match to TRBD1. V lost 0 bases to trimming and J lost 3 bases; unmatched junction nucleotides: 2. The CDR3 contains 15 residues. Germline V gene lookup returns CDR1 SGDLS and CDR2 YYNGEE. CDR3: CASSVGTGTNQPQHF. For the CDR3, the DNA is TGTGCCAGCAGCGTAGGGACAGGGACCAATCAGCCCCAGCATTTT. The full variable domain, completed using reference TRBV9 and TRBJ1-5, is DSGVTQTPKHLITATGQRVTLRCSPRSGDLSVYWYQQSLDQGLQFLIQYYNGEERAKGNILERFSAQQFPDLHSELNLSSLELGDSALYFCASSVGTGTNQPQHFGDGTRLSIL.

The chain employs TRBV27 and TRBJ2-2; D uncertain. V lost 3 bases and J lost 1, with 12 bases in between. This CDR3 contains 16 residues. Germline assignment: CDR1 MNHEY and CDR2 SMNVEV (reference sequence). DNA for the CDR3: TGTGCCAGCAGTTTCAGAGGTTTGGGGAACACCGGGGAGCTGTTTTTT. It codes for CASSFRGLGNTGELFF.

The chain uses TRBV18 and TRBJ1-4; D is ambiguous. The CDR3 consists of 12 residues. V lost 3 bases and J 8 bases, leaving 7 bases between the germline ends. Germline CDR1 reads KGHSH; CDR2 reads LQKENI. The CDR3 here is CASSPVEEKLFF. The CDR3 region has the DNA TGTGCCAGCTCACCGGTCGAGGAAAAACTGTTTTTT.

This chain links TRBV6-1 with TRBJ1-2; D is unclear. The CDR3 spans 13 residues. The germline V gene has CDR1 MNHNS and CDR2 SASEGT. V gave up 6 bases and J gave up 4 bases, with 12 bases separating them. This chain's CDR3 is CASSFSLSYGYTF. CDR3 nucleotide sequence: TGTGCCAGCAGCTTTTCGTTATCCTATGGCTACACCTTC.

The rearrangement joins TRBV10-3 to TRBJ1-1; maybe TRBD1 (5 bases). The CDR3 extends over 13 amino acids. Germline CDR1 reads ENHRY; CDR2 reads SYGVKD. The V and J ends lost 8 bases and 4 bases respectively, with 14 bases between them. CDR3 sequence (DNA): TGTGCCATCTTTGGGGCAGGGCGCACTGAAGCTTTCTTT. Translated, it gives CAIFGAGRTEAFF.

DNA of the CDR3: TGTGCCAGCGGGGCCTTCCCGGGACTAGCGGGGGGGCCAGACGGGGAGCTGTTTTTT. Translating it yields CASGAFPGLAGGPDGELFF. The chain employs TRBV9 and TRBJ2-2; TRBD2 agrees at 16 bases. CDR3 length: 19 residues. V dropped 7 bases and J dropped 7; count of bases not matched to a gene: 16. The V gene's germline CDR1 is SGDLS and CDR2 YYNGEE. Filled out from reference TRBV9 and TRBJ2-2, the complete variable domain reads DSGVTQTPKHLITATGQRVTLRCSPRSGDLSVYWYQQSLDQGLQFLIQYYNGEERAKGNILERFSAQQFPDLHSELNLSSLELGDSALYFCASGAFPGLAGGPDGELFFGEGSRLTVL.

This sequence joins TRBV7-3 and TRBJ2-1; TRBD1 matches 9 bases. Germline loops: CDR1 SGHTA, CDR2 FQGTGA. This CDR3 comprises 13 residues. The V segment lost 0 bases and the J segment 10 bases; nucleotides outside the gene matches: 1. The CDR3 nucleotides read TGTGCCAGCAGCTTAACAGACAGGGGGGAGCAGTTCTTC. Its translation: CASSLTDRGEQFF.

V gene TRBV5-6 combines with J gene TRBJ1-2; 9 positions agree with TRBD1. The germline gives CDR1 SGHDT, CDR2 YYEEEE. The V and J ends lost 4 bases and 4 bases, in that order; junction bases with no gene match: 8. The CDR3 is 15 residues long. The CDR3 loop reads CASSLGQGRIYGYTF. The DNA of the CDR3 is TGTGCCAGCAGCCTAGGACAGGGGAGGATCTATGGCTACACCTTC. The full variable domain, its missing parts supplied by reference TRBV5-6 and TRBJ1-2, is DAGVTQSPTHLIKTRGQQVTLRCSPKSGHDTVSWYQQALGQGPQFIFQYYEEEERQRGNFPDRFSGHQFPNYSSELNVNALLLGDSALYLCASSLGQGRIYGYTFGSGTRLTVV.

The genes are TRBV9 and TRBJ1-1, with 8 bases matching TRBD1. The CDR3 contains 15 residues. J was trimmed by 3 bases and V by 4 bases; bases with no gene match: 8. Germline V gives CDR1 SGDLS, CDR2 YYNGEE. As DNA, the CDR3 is TGTGCCAGCAGCCAATACAGGGGGTCGGACACTGAAGCTTTCTTT. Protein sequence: CASSQYRGSDTEAFF.

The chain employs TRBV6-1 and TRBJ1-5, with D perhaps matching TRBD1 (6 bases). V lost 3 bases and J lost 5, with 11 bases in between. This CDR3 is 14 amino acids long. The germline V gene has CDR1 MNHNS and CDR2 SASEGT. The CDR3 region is CASSDGTPDQPQHF. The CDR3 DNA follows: TGTGCCAGCAGTGACGGGACACCTGATCAGCCCCAGCATTTT.

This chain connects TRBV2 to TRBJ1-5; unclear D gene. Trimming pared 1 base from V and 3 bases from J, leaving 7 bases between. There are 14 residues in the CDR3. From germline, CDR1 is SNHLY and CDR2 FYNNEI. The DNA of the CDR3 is TGTGCCAGCAGTGAAGTGAGCTCCAATCAGCCCCAGCATTTT. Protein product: CASSEVSSNQPQHF.

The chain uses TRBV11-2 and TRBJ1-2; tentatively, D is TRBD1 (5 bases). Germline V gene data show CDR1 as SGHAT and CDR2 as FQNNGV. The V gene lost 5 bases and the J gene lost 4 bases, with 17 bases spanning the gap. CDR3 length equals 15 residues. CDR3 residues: CASSPLRGSLYGYTF. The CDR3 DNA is TGTGCCAGCAGCCCCCTGCGGGGCAGCCTCTATGGCTACACCTTC.

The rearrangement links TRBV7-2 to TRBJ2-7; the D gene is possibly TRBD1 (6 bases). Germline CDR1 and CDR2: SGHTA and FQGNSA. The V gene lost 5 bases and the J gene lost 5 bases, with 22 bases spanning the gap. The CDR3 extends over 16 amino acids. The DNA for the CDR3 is TGTGCCAGCAGCCTCGGACAGTCACTCGGCACCAACGAGCAGTACTTC. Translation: CASSLGQSLGTNEQYF.

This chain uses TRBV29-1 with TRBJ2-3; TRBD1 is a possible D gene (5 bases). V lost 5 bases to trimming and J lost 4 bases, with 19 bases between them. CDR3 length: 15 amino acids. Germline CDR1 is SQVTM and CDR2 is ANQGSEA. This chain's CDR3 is CSVQPGFQYSDTQYF. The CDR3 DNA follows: TGCAGCGTTCAACCAGGGTTCCAGTATTCAGATACGCAGTATTTT.

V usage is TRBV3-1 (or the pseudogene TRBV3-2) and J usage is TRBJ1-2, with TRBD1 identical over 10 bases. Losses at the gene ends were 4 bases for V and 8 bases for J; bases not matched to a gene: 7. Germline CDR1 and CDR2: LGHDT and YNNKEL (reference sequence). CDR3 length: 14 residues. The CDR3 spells CASSPSGQGSGYTF. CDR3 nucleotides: TGTGCCAGCAGCCCCTCGGGACAGGGGTCGGGCTACACCTTC.

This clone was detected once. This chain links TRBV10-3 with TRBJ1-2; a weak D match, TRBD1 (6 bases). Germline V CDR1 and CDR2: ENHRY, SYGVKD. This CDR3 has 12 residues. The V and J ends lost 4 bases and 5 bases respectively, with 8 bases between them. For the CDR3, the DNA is TGTGCCATCAGTGGGGACACGTATGGCTACACCTTC. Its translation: CAISGDTYGYTF.